The clone carrying this T cell receptor (beta chain) was counted a few times. Its antigen remains unknown. The CDR3 sequence is 16 residues long. The junction had 7 bases not matched to a gene; V was cut back by 2 bases and J by 2 bases. Germline assignment: CDR1 SGHNT and CDR2 YENEEA. This sample is drawn from a study of T cells in Graves' hyperthyroidism and ophthalmopathy. Patients having uncontrolled infection, another autoimmune disease, pregnancy or lactation were not included. Thyroid ultrasound and orbital computed tomography, with clinical symptoms and serum thyroxine and TRAb, informed diagnoses. Study outcomes and limitations: The model foresaw ophthalmopathy a median roughly 6 months prior to onset. Most clonotypes expanded in thyroid above 0.001 were likewise present in blood.

Researchers took RNA transcripts and amplified the TCR beta CDR3 regions from them. The study used the HTBI primer set for a first-round RT-PCR of the TCR CDR3. TCRdb reprocessed the multiplex PCR reads with MiXCR, giving one entry per CDR3 protein. Seen here are 600,000 or so distinct CDR3 sequences, more than 14% observed once, and the top ten hold roughly an eighth. Sequencing was carried out using blood. This sequence originates from a woman between 50 and 59 years old with Graves' ophthalmopathy. This sequence joins TRBV11-3 and TRBJ2-5; TRBD2 matches 8 bases. The CDR3, as DNA: TGTGCCAGCAGCTTATTTCGCGGGAGGATTCAAGAGACCCAGTACTTC. It yields the protein CASSLFRGRIQETQYF.